This is a list of T cell receptor beta chains from one sample in a study of blood T cell repertoires in COVID-19. Measured with immunoSEQ multiplex PCR; TCRdb has only the in-frame clones, and not every one. The sample lists some 66,000 clones, approximately 82% occurring once. The sequenced sample consisted of peripheral blood. The receptors come from a man in his 60s with acute or convalescent COVID-19. CDR3s include the opening cysteine and the closing phenylalanine or tryptophan. D genes are given only for firm matches. Not all rows give a size; the values are once, few, many and, for expanded clones, a class.

D gene,clone size,J gene,V gene,CDR3 protein,CDR3 DNA
TRBD1,NA,TRBJ1-6,TRBV7-6,CASAGTENSPLHF,TGTGCCAGTGCCGGGACAGAAAATTCACCCCTCCACTTT
NA,few,TRBJ1-1,TRBV6-1,CASSAPSSGGLSEAFF,TGTGCCAGCAGTGCCCCCTCGAGTGGGGGACTCTCTGAAGCTTTCTTT
TRBD1,NA,TRBJ1-6,TRBV19,CASSIDRGQGNSPLHF,TGTGCCAGTAGTATAGATCGGGGACAGGGGAATTCACCCCTCCACTTT
NA,NA,TRBJ1-3,TRBV5-1,CASSLDEPSRNTIYF,TGCGCCAGCAGCTTGGATGAACCAAGCCGTAACACCATATATTTT
NA,few,TRBJ1-5,TRBV19,CASSLGADRNQPQHF,TGTGCCAGTAGTCTCGGCGCGGACAGAAATCAGCCCCAGCATTTT
NA,once,TRBJ2-2,TRBV10-1,CASSEGRGNTGELFF,TGCGCCAGCAGTGAAGGCAGGGGGAACACCGGGGAGCTGTTTTTT
TRBD2,NA,TRBJ2-7,TRBV5-4,CASSWASGAYEQYF,TGTGCCAGCAGCTGGGCTAGCGGGGCCTACGAGCAGTACTTC
TRBD1,NA,TRBJ2-6,TRBV6-6,CASSYTGGSGANVLTF,TGTGCCAGCAGTTACACAGGGGGCTCTGGGGCCAACGTCCTGACTTTC
NA,NA,TRBJ2-7,TRBV11-2,CASSLGGIEQYF,TGTGCCAGCAGCTTAGGAGGGATCGAGCAGTACTTC
TRBD2,once,TRBJ2-1,TRBV6-4,CASSDPARSGGQQFF,TGTGCCAGCAGTGACCCCGCCAGGAGCGGGGGGCAACAGTTCTTC
NA,NA,TRBJ2-5,TRBV5-1,CASSRDIHLQETQYF,TGCGCCAGCAGCCGCGACATTCATTTACAAGAGACCCAGTACTTC
NA,once,TRBJ2-7,TRBV9,CASSVEVTGLDEQYF,TGTGCCAGCAGCGTAGAGGTCACAGGGTTAGACGAGCAGTACTTC
TRBD2,NA,TRBJ2-1,TRBV5-4,CASSLGGGGFNEQFF,TGTGCCAGCAGCTTGGGCGGGGGGGGATTCAATGAGCAGTTCTTC
TRBD1,NA,TRBJ1-2,TRBV19,CASSNPTGFGYGYTF,TGTGCCAGTAGTAACCCGACAGGGTTTGGCTATGGCTACACCTTC
NA,few,TRBJ1-6,TRBV6-5,CASRAGSRDSPLHF,TGTGCCAGCAGGGCAGGGTCGCGTGATTCACCCCTCCACTTT
TRBD1,once,TRBJ2-1,TRBV2,CATSTGSSYNEQFF,TGTGCCACGTCGACAGGGAGCTCCTACAATGAGCAGTTCTTC
TRBD1,NA,TRBJ1-1,TRBV7-6,CASSHSTGGSSEAFF,TGTGCCAGCAGCCATAGCACAGGGGGATCCTCTGAAGCTTTCTTT
TRBD1,NA,TRBJ1-6,TRBV11-3,CASSPWTGESPLHF,TGTGCCAGCAGCCCTTGGACAGGTGAATCACCCCTCCACTTT
NA,NA,TRBJ1-6,TRBV4-3,CASSPGIYNSPLHF,TGCGCCAGCAGTCCGGGAATCTATAATTCACCCCTCCACTTT
NA,NA,TRBJ2-5,TRBV18,CASSPYVQETQYF,TGTGCCAGCTCGCCCTACGTTCAAGAGACCCAGTACTTC
NA,NA,TRBJ2-7,TRBV11-2,CASSLDGTNYEQYF,TGTGCCAGCAGCTTAGACGGGACAAACTACGAGCAGTACTTC
NA,NA,TRBJ1-5,TRBV19,CASSPLYGNQPQHF,TGTGCCAGTAGCCCTTTATATGGCAATCAGCCCCAGCATTTT
NA,NA,TRBJ1-1,TRBV5-4,CASSSGLFMNTEAFF,TGTGCCAGCAGCTCTGGGCTCTTCATGAACACTGAAGCTTTCTTT
TRBD1,once,TRBJ1-4,TRBV3-1/TRBV3-2,CASSQPLTGTNEKLFF,TGTGCCAGCAGCCAACCCCTGACAGGGACTAATGAAAAACTGTTTTTT
NA,NA,TRBJ1-5,TRBV6-5,CASSYSPDNQPQHF,TGTGCCAGCAGTTATTCCCCAGACAATCAGCCCCAGCATTTT
NA,few,TRBJ1-1,TRBV7-2,CASSRGEGTEAFF,TGTGCCAGCAGCCGGGGTGAGGGCACTGAAGCTTTCTTT
TRBD1,NA,TRBJ1-1,TRBV29-1,CSDQGDTEAFF,TGCAGCGACCAGGGGGACACTGAAGCTTTCTTT
TRBD1,NA,TRBJ1-5,TRBV19,CASSIGQAYQPQHF,TGTGCCAGTAGTATTGGACAGGCATATCAGCCCCAGCATTTT
TRBD1,NA,TRBJ1-2,TRBV12-3/TRBV12-4,CASSFLTGGDYTF,TGTGCCAGCAGTTTTTTGACAGGGGGGGACTACACCTTC
TRBD2,NA,TRBJ2-5,TRBV3-1/TRBV3-2,CASSQGLATIGETQYF,TGTGCCAGCAGCCAAGGACTAGCCACAATTGGGGAGACCCAGTACTTC
NA,NA,TRBJ2-7,TRBV2,CASSDSGTYEQYF,TGTGCCAGCAGTGATTCCGGGACCTACGAGCAGTACTTC
NA,NA,TRBJ1-3,TRBV7-2,CASTQSAGNTIYF,TGTGCCAGCACCCAGTCAGCTGGAAACACCATATATTTT
NA,NA,TRBJ1-1,TRBV11-2,CASTNPGGGTEAFF,TGTGCCAGCACTAACCCGGGGGGCGGCACTGAAGCTTTCTTT
NA,NA,TRBJ1-3,TRBV30,CAWGPGADGGNTIYF,TGTGCCTGGGGGCCTGGGGCAGACGGTGGAAACACCATATATTTT
NA,NA,TRBJ1-5,TRBV9,CASSVNRGENQPQHF,TGTGCCAGCAGCGTAAATCGTGGGGAGAATCAGCCCCAGCATTTT
TRBD1,NA,TRBJ1-6,TRBV5-1,CASRETGTNSPLHF,TGCGCCAGCAGGGAGACAGGGACGAATTCACCCCTCCACTTT
NA,NA,TRBJ2-7,TRBV4-3,CASSQEFGEQYF,TGCGCCAGCAGCCAAGAGTTCGGGGAGCAGTACTTC
TRBD2,NA,TRBJ2-5,TRBV15,CATSRALSGVKETQYF,TGTGCCACCAGCAGAGCACTAAGCGGGGTAAAAGAGACCCAGTACTTC
NA,NA,TRBJ1-4,TRBV11-2,CASSLGFNFATNEKLFF,TGTGCCAGCAGCTTAGGTTTTAATTTTGCAACTAATGAAAAACTGTTTTTT
TRBD1,NA,TRBJ1-5,TRBV19,CASRARGDRGLGSNQPQHF,TGTGCCAGTAGGGCACGAGGGGACAGGGGACTCGGGAGCAATCAGCCCCAGCATTTT
NA,NA,TRBJ2-1,TRBV7-2,CASSLDPLYEQFF,TGTGCCAGCAGCTTAGATCCTCTGTATGAGCAGTTCTTC
NA,many,TRBJ1-2,TRBV6-1,CASSEALAGPYGYTF,TGTGCCAGCAGTGAAGCGTTAGCGGGACCCTATGGCTACACCTTC
NA,NA,TRBJ2-7,TRBV19,CASSIGAGSYEQYF,TGTGCCAGTAGTATTGGGGCAGGGTCCTACGAGCAGTACTTC
NA,NA,TRBJ1-6,TRBV3-1/TRBV3-2,CASSQDRVGSPLHF,TGTGCCAGCAGCCAAGACAGGGTAGGTTCACCCCTCCACTTT
TRBD1,NA,TRBJ1-6,TRBV30,CAWRTGDGSPLHF,TGTGCCTGGAGAACAGGGGATGGTTCACCCCTCCACTTT
TRBD1,NA,TRBJ2-1,TRBV10-3,CAISEPPKGQTYNEQFF,TGTGCCATCAGTGAGCCCCCGAAGGGACAGACCTACAATGAGCAGTTCTTC
TRBD1,few,TRBJ1-4,TRBV4-3,CASSQGSQGNNEKLFF,TGCGCCAGCAGCCAAGGGTCACAGGGGAATAATGAAAAACTGTTTTTT
NA,few,TRBJ2-1,TRBV11-3,CASSPGFGNEQFF,TGTGCCAGCAGCCCAGGGTTCGGCAATGAGCAGTTCTTC
TRBD1,NA,TRBJ1-1,TRBV6-6,CASRRDSFMNTEAFF,TGTGCCAGCAGGAGGGACAGTTTTATGAACACTGAAGCTTTCTTT
TRBD2,NA,TRBJ2-1,TRBV7-9,CASSLLGRDSGGAYNEQFF,TGTGCCAGCAGCTTACTAGGGAGGGATAGCGGGGGGGCCTACAATGAGCAGTTCTTC
TRBD1,NA,TRBJ1-1,TRBV3-1/TRBV3-2,CASSQGTGGNTEAFF,TGTGCCAGCAGCCAAGGGACAGGGGGTAACACTGAAGCTTTCTTT
NA,NA,TRBJ1-1,TRBV6-5,CASRKRMNTEAFF,TGTGCCAGCAGAAAGAGGATGAACACTGAAGCTTTCTTT
NA,NA,TRBJ1-1,TRBV7-2,CASSLNQGSTEAFF,TGTGCCAGCAGCTTAAATCAGGGGTCCACTGAAGCTTTCTTT
NA,NA,TRBJ1-1,TRBV5-8,CASSPDILAEAFF,TGTGCCAGCAGCCCGGACATCCTCGCGGAAGCTTTCTTT
NA,NA,TRBJ1-3,TRBV3-1/TRBV3-2,CASSQAVTGNTIYF,TGTGCCAGCAGCCAGGCAGTTACTGGAAACACCATATATTTT
TRBD2,few,TRBJ2-3,TRBV11-2,CASSLRTSGGTQYF,TGTGCCAGCAGCTTACGGACTAGCGGCGGTACGCAGTATTTT
TRBD1,few,TRBJ1-2,TRBV7-2,CASSSRGKSPYGYTF,TGTGCCAGCAGCTCCAGGGGGAAAAGTCCCTATGGCTACACCTTC
TRBD2,NA,TRBJ2-2,TRBV5-1,CASSFSTSELFF,TGCGCCAGCAGCTTCTCGACTAGCGAGCTGTTTTTT
TRBD1,NA,TRBJ1-5,TRBV30,CAWSIDGTGDQPQHF,TGTGCCTGGAGTATAGACGGGACAGGGGATCAGCCCCAGCATTTT
NA,NA,TRBJ1-1,TRBV5-1,CASSLAIGGAEAFF,TGCGCCAGCAGCTTGGCAATTGGAGGGGCTGAAGCTTTCTTT